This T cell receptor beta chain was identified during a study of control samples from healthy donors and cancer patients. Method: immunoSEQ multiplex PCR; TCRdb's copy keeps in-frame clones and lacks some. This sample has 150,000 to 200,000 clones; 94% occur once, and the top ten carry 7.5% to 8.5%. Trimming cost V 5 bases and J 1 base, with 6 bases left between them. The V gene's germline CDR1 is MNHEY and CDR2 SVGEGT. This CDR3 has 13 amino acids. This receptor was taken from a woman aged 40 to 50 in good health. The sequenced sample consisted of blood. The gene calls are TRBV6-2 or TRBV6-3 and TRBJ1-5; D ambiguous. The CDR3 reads CASSRMSNQPQHF. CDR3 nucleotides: TGTGCCAGCAGTCGTATGAGCAATCAGCCCCAGCATTTT.